Listed here is a single T cell receptor (beta chain). Its specificity is unknown. Time point given: week 47, end of study. Mutant IDH1 20-mer peptide, at 300 ug, made up each vaccine dose, with topical imiquimod. The CDR3 is 13 residues long. Trimming removed 3 bases at V and 4 bases at J, with 10 bases between. Germline V gene lookup returns CDR1 SGHRS and CDR2 YFSETQ. Only in-frame clones appear in the TCRdb table, and some are missing; sequencing was by immunoSEQ multiplex PCR. The sample has some 32,000 clones; more than 70% are singletons. The entry originates in a study of a mutant IDH1 vaccine in newly diagnosed glioma.

The material sequenced was PBMCs, taken from a glioma patient whose treatment included an IDH1 peptide vaccine. The genes are TRBV5-1 and TRBJ1-2, with a tentative D call TRBD1 (5 bases). The origin of this receptor is a man aged 35 to 55 with glioma. CDR3 in amino acids: CASSSGGFYGYTF. The CDR3 nucleotides are TGCGCCAGCAGCTCCGGGGGGTTCTATGGCTACACCTTC.